Sequencing of this TCR beta chain was carried out in a study of CD8+ T cells in alopecia areata (dated by TCRdb to 2016 to 2018). Study-level background: Treated patients were enrolled in an open-label pilot trial of oral tofacitinib, 5 to 10 mg twice daily, for moderate-to-severe alopecia areata. Tofacitinib was administered for 6 to 18 months, and 6 months of follow-up off drug were then conducted to assess delayed response and recurrence. Disease severity in treated patients was measured with the SALT score, which quantifies the percentage of affected scalp surface area. To study T cell clonal expansion in alopecia areata, the researchers applied high-throughput TCRbeta sequencing to both the C3H/HeJ mouse model and human patients. Human TCRbeta sequencing covered scalp tissue and sorted CD4+ and CD8+ peripheral blood T cells from patchy and totalis/universalis alopecia areata patients and healthy controls. Biopsies were taken from tofacitinib-treated patients at baseline and again at 4 and 24 weeks into treatment, and several of those patients also had a later scalp biopsy. Scalp clonality was compared among normal scalp (n=4), patchy alopecia areata scalp (n=8), and alopecia totalis/universalis scalp (n=8). The RNA source kit depended on sample type: the PAXgene miRNA kit for fixed scalp, the miRNeasy kit for PBMCs, and the RNeasy kit for mouse skin. immunoSEQ multiplex PCR using 35 Vbeta forward primers and 13 Jbeta reverse primers was used to amplify TCRbeta CDR3 regions. What the study reported, not specific to this receptor: Because the treated cohort was small and had just a single nonresponder, larger studies are needed to establish links between baseline CD8+ expansion and response. Shared TCR sequences between patients were less evident than in mice, which may be partly attributable to HLA diversity in the patient population. Compared with normal scalp, lesional scalp, particularly in alopecia totalis/universalis, had higher clonality and more expanded CD8+ clones, which suggests antigenic drive. Unlike mouse skin, which is dominated by gammadelta T cells, normal human skin has resident alphabeta T cells that are also sequenced, and this complicates analysis of the scalp TCR repertoire. Many expanded lesional clones persisted in scalp and blood during tofacitinib treatment, which may partly explain relapse after stopping treatment. Scalp clonality and the number of expanded CD8+ clones among the top 100 scalp clones were significantly decreased by tofacitinib.

The cysteine opens and the phenylalanine closes a CDR3 of 16 amino acids. Only CDR3 DNA remains: 48 bases, in frame from the first base. Based on the germline V gene, the CDR1 and CDR2 sequences are MNHNS and SASEGT. V is cut by 0 bases and J by 0 bases, and the space between the germline ends is 9 bases. About this clone: This clone's antigen is unknown. No base quality values were provided; no much bigger clone lies one nucleotide off.

The receptor library was made with the immunoSEQ multiplex PCR assay. RNA was extracted from all samples and reverse transcribed into cDNA as template for TCR sequencing. SuperScript III was used to make first-strand cDNA, primed with a 2:1 mix of oligo-dT and random hexamers. A synthetic immune receptor repertoire was used to gauge amplification bias, and whatever bias remained was removed computationally. In the original analysis: Raw reads were preprocessed to remove errors, and CDR3 was defined according to IMGT conventions as the region from the conserved cysteine to phenylalanine. Clonality was computed by normalizing Shannon entropy by log2 of the number of productive unique TCRs and subtracting the result from 1. Whether each scalp clone was CD4 or CD8 was inferred by checking scalp TCRbeta sequences against the CD4 and CD8 repertoires from sorted blood. TCRdb retrieved this table from immuneACCESS and kept in-frame rearrangements only. Not all clones are present; in checked studies, unresolved V genes account for under half, and no reason is known for the remainder. V, J and clone size reflect that table, while D and trimming were determined from the DNA. Counted in this sample were 130,000 to 150,000 clones; roughly four fifths of them appeared once. Roughly 25% of the sample is held by the ten biggest clonotypes.

The sample's time point label is to be understood as: around 28 days on oral tofacitinib. The treatment or condition label for this specimen denotes: oral pan-JAK inhibitor, 5-10 mg twice daily. From alopecia areata patients, peripheral blood was collected along with lesional scalp punch biopsies. PBMCs were isolated by density centrifugation and stained for CD3, CD4 and CD8, and CD4+ and CD8+ T cells were sorted on a FACSAria. The sequence is built from TRBV6-1 and TRBJ2-1, and possibly TRBD1, on 5 matching bases. Material: CD8+ T cells sorted from blood, obtained at week 4, from a patient treated with tofacitinib. This TCR was recovered from a human donor with alopecia areata. The CDR3 here reads CASSEASRASYNEQFF. The nucleotide sequence is given as TGTGCCAGCAGTGAAGCGAGCAGGGCCTCCTACAATGAGCAGTTCTTC.